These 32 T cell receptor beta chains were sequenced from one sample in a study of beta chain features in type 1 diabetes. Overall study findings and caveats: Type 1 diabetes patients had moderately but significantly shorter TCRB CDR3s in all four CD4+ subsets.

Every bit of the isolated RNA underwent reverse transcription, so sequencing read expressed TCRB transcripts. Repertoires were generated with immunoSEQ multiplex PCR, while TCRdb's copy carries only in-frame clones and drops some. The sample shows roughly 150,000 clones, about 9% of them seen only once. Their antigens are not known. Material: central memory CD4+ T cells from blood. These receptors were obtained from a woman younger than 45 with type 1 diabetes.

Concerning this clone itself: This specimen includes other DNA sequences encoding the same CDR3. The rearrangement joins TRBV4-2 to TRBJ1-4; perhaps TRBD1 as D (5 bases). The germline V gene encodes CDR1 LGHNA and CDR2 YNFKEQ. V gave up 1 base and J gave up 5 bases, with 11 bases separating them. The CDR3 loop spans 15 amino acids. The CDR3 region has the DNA TGTGCCAGCAGCCAAGTTGGGGGGACCAATGAAAAACTGTTTTTT. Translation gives CASSQVGGTNEKLFF.

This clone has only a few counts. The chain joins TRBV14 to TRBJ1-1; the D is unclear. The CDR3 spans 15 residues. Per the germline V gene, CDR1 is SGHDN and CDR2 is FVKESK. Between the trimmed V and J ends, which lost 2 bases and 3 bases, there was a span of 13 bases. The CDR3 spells CASSQLRKRDTEAFF. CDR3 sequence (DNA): TGTGCCAGCAGCCAACTCCGCAAGAGGGACACTGAAGCTTTCTTT.

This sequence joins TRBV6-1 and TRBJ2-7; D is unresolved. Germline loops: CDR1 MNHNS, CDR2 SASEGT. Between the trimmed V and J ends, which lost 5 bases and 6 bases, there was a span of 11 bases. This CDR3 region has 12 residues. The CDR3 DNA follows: TGTGCCAGCAGTTCGGTTTCTAGCGAGCAGTACTTC. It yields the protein CASSSVSSEQYF.

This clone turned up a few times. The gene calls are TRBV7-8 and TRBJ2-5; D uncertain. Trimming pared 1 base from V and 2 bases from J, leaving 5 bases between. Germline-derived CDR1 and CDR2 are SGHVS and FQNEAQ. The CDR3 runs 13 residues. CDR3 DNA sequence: TGTGCCAGCAGCTTAGTCCATCAAGAGACCCAGTACTTC. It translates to CASSLVHQETQYF.

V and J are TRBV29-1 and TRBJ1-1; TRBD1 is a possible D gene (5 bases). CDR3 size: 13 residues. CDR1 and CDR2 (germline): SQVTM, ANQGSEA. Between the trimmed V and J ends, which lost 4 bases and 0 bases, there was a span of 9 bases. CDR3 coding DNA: TGCAGCGTTGGTCGGGGGTTGAACACTGAAGCTTTCTTT. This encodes CSVGRGLNTEAFF.

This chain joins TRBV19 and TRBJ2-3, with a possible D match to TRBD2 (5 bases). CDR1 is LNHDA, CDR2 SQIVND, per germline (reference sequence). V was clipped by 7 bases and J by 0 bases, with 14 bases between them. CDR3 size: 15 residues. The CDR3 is CASTSTTTSTDTQYF. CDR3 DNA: TGTGCCAGTACTAGCACCACTACTAGCACAGATACGCAGTATTTT.

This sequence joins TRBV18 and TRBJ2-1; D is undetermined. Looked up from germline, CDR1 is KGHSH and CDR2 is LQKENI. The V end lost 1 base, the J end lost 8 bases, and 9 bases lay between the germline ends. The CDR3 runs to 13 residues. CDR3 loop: CASSPLAYDEQFF. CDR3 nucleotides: TGTGCCAGCTCACCACTAGCATACGATGAGCAGTTCTTC.

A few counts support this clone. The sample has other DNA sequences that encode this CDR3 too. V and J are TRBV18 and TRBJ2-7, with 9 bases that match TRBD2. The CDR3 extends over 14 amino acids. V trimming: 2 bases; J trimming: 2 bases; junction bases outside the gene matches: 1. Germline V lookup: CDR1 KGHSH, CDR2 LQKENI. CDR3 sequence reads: CASSPGTSTYEQYF. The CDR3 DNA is TGTGCCAGCTCACCAGGGACTAGCACCTACGAGCAGTACTTC.

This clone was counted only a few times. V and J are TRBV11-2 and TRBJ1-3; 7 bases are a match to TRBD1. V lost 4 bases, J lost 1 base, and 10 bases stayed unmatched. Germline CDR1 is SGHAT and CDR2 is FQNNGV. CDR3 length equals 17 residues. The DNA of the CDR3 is TGTGCCAGCAGCTCTACCACGACAGGGATGTCTGGAAACACCATATATTTT. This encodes CASSSTTTGMSGNTIYF.

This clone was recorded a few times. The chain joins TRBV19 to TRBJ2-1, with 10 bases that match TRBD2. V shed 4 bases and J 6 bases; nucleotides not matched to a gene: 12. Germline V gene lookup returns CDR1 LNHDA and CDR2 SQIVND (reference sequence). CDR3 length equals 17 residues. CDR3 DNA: TGTGCCAGTAGTAAACTAGCGGGATCCTCTAGGGGCAATGAGCAGTTCTTC. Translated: CASSKLAGSSRGNEQFF.

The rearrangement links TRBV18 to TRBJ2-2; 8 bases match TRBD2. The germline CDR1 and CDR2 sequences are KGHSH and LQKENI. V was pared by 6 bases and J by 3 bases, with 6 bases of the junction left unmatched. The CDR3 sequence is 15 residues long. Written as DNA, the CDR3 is TGTGCCAGCTCCAGGACAGCGGGAGACACCGGGGAGCTGTTTTTT. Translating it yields CASSRTAGDTGELFF. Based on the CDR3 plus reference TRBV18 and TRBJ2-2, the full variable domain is NAGVMQNPRHLVRRRGQEARLRCSPMKGHSHVYWYRQLPEEGLKFMVYLQKENIIDESGMPKERFSAEFPKEGPSILRIQQVVRGDSAAYFCASSRTAGDTGELFFGEGSRLTVL.

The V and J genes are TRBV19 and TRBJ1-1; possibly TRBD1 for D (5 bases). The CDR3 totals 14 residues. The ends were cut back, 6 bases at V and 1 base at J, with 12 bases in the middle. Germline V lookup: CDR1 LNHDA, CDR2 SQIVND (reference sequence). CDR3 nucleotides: TGTGCCAGTAGCGAGGGACTGTCGAACACTGAAGCTTTCTTT. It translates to CASSEGLSNTEAFF.

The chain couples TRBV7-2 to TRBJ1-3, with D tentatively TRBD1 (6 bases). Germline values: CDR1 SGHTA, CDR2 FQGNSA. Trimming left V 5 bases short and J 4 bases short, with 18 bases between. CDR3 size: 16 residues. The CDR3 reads CASSLPGTPRGNTIYF. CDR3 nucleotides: TGTGCCAGCAGCCTACCCGGGACACCGAGAGGAAACACCATATATTTT. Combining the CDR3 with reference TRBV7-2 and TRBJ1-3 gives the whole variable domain GAGVSQSPSNKVTEKGKDVELRCDPISGHTALYWYRQSLGQGLEFLIYFQGNSAPDKSGLPSDRFSAERTGGSVSTLTIQRTQQEDSAVYLCASSLPGTPRGNTIYFGEGSWLTVV.

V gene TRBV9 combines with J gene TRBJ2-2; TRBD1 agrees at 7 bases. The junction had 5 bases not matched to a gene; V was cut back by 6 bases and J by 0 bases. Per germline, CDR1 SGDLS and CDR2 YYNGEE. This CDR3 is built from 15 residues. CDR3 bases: TGTGCCAGCACCGGACAGGTTACGAACACCGGGGAGCTGTTTTTT. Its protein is CASTGQVTNTGELFF. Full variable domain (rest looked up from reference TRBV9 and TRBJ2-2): DSGVTQTPKHLITATGQRVTLRCSPRSGDLSVYWYQQSLDQGLQFLIQYYNGEERAKGNILERFSAQQFPDLHSELNLSSLELGDSALYFCASTGQVTNTGELFFGEGSRLTVL.

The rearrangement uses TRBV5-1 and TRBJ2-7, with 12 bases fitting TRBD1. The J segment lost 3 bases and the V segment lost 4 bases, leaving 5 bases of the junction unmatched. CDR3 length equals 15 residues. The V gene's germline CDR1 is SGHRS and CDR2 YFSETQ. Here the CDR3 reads CASSPGTGGGYEQYF. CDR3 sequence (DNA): TGCGCCAGCAGCCCCGGGACAGGGGGCGGCTACGAGCAGTACTTC.

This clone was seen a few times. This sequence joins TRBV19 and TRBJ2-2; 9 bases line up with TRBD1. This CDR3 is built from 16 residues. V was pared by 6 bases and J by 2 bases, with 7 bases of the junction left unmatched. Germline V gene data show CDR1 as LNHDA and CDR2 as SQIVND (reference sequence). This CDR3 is CASRTGQGLNTGELFF. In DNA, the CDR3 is TGTGCCAGTAGGACGGGACAGGGACTCAACACCGGGGAGCTGTTTTTT.

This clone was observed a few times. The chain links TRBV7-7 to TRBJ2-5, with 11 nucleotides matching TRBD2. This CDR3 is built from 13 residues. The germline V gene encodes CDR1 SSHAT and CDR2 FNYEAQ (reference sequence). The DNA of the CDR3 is TGTGCTACTGGGCTAGCGGGAGGCGAGACCCAGTACTTC. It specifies CATGLAGGETQYF.

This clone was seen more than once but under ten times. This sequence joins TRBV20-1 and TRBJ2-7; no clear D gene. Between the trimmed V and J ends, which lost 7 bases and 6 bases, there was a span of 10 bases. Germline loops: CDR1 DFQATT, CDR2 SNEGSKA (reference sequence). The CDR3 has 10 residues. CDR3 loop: CSVRTGEQYF. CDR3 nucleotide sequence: TGCAGTGTTCGAACGGGCGAGCAGTACTTC.

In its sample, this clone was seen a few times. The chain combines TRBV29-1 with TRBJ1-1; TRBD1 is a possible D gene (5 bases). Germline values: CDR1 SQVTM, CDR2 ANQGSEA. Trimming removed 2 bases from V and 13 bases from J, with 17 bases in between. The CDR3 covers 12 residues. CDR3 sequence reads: CSVEHSPPGVFF. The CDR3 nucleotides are TGCAGCGTTGAACACAGTCCCCCGGGGGTTTTCTTT.

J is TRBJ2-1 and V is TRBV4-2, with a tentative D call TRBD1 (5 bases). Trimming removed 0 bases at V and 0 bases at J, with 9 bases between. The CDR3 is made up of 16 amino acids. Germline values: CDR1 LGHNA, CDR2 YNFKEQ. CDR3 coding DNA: TGTGCCAGCAGCCAAGATCAGGGTCTCTCCTACAATGAGCAGTTCTTC. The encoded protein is CASSQDQGLSYNEQFF.

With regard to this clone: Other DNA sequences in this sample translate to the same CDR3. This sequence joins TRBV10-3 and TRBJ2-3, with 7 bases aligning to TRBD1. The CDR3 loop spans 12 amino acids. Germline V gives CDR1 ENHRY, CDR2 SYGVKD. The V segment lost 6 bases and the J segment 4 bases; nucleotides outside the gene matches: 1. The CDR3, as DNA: TGTGCCATCAGAGGGGGCCCAGATACGCAGTATTTT. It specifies CAIRGGPDTQYF.

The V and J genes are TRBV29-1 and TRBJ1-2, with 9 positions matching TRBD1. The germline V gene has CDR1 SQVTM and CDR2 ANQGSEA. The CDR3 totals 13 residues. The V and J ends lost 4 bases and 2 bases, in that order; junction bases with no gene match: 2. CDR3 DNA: TGCAGCGTTGGGGACAGGGAGAACTATGGCTACACCTTC. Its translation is CSVGDRENYGYTF. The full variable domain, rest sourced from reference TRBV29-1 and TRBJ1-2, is SAVISQKPSRDICQRGTSLTIQCQVDSQVTMMFWYRQQPGQSLTLIATANQGSEATYESGFVIDKFPISRPNLTFSTLTVSNMSPEDSSIYLCSVGDRENYGYTFGSGTRLTVV.

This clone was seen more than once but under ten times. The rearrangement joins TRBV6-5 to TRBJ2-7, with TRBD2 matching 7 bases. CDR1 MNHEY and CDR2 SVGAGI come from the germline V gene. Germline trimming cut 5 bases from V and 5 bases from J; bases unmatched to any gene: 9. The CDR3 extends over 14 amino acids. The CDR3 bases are TGTGCCAGCAGTGCGGGGGTCGGCCCCAACGAGCAGTACTTC. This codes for CASSAGVGPNEQYF.

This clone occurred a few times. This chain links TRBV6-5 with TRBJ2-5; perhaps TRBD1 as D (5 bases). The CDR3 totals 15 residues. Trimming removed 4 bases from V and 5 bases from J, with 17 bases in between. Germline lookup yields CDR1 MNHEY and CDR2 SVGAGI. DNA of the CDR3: TGTGCCAGCAGTTTAACAGGTAGCCTCGGGGAGACCCAGTACTTC. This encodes CASSLTGSLGETQYF.

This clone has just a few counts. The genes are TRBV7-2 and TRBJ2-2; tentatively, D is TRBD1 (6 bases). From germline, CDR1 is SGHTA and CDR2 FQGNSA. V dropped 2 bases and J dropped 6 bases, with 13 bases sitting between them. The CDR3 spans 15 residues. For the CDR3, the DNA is TGTGCCAGCAGCTTAAGAGGGGGAAGCGCCGGGGAGCTGTTTTTT. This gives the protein CASSLRGGSAGELFF. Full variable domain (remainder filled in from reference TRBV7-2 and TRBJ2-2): GAGVSQSPSNKVTEKGKDVELRCDPISGHTALYWYRQSLGQGLEFLIYFQGNSAPDKSGLPSDRFSAERTGGSVSTLTIQRTQQEDSAVYLCASSLRGGSAGELFFGEGSRLTVL.

CDR3 sequence reads: CASSRGLSYNEQFF. Here the CDR3 DNA reads TGCGCCAGCAGTCGAGGTCTTTCCTACAATGAGCAGTTCTTC. The chain uses TRBV10-2 and TRBJ2-1; D unclear. Per germline, CDR1 WSHSY and CDR2 SAAADI. CDR3 size: 14 residues. Trimming removed 5 bases from V and 1 base from J, with 9 bases in between.

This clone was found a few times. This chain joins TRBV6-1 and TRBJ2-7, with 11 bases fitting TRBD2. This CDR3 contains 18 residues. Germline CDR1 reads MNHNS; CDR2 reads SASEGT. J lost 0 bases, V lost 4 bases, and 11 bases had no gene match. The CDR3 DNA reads TGTGCCAGCAGTGGTACCGGGACTAGCGGCTACAGCTCCTACGAGCAGTACTTC. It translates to CASSGTGTSGYSSYEQYF.

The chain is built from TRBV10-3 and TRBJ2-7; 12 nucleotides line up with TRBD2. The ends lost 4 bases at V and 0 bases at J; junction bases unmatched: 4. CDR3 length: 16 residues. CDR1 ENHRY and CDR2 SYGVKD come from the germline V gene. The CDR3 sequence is CAISGRLAGASYEQYF. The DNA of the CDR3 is TGTGCCATCAGTGGCAGACTAGCGGGAGCCTCCTACGAGCAGTACTTC.

In DNA form, the CDR3 reads TGTGCCAGCAGCCTCTACAATGAGCAGTTCTTC. This sequence encodes CASSLYNEQFF. The rearrangement links TRBV5-5 to TRBJ2-1; the D is unclear. The germline gives CDR1 SGHKS, CDR2 YYEKEE (reference sequence). V lost 4 bases and J 3 bases, leaving 2 bases between the germline ends. The CDR3 totals 11 residues.

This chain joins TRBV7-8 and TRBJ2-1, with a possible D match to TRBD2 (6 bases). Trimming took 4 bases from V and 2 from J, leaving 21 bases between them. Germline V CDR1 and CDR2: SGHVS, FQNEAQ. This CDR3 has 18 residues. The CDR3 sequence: CASSSGQGGRRPYNEQFF. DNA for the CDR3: TGTGCCAGCAGCTCAGGCCAAGGAGGGAGGCGGCCCTACAATGAGCAGTTCTTC.

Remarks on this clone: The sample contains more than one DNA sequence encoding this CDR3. The CDR3 is CASSLFPAGGTGELFF. The CDR3 nucleotides are TGTGCCAGCAGTTTATTCCCAGCGGGAGGAACCGGGGAGCTGTTTTTT. The V call is TRBV28, the J call TRBJ2-2; 9 bases match TRBD2. CDR1 is MDHEN, CDR2 SYDVKM, per germline. V shed 1 base, J shed 5 bases, and the junction held 5 bases outside the gene matches. The length of the CDR3 is 16 residues.

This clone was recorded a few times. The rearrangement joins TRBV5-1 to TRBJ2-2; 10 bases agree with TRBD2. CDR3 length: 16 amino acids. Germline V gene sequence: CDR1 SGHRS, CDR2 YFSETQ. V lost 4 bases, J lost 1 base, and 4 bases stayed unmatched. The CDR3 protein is CASSPLAGVNTGELFF. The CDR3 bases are TGCGCCAGCAGCCCCCTAGCGGGAGTGAACACCGGGGAGCTGTTTTTT.